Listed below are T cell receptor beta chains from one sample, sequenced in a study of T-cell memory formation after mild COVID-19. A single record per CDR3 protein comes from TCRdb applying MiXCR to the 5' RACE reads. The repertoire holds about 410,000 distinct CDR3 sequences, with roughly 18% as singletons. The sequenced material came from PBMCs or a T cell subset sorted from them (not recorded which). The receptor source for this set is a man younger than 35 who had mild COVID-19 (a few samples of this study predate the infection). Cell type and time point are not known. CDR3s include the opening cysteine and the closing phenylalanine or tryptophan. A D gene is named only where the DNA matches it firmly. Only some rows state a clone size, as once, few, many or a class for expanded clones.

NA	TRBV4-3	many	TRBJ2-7	CASSPQGGSGEQYF	TGCGCCAGCAGCCCGCAGGGGGGGTCTGGCGAGCAGTACTTC
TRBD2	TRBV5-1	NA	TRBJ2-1	CASSLGLAGGMDEQFF	TGCGCCAGCAGCTTGGGACTAGCGGGGGGGATGGATGAGCAGTTCTTC
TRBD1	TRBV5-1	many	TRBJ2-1	CASSQRQGRSNEQFF	TGCGCCAGCAGCCAGAGACAGGGTAGAAGCAATGAGCAGTTCTTC
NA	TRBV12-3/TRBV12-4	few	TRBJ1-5	CASSWRNQPQHF	TGTGCCAGCAGTTGGCGGAATCAGCCCCAGCATTTT
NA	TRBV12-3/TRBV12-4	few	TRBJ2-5	CASSLEDDQETQYF	TGTGCCAGCAGTTTAGAGGACGACCAAGAGACCCAGTACTTC
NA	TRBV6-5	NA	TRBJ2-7	CASSKGHVSYEQYF	TGTGCCAGCAGTAAGGGACATGTTTCCTACGAGCAGTACTTC
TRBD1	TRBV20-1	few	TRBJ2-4	CSVRGDRGLGVNIQYF	TGCAGTGTCAGAGGAGACAGGGGGCTGGGGGTAAACATTCAGTACTTC
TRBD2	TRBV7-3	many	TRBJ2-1	CASSLLAVSYNEQFF	TGTGCCAGCAGCCTACTAGCGGTCTCCTACAATGAGCAGTTCTTC
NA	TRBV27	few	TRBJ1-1	CASSLSLHDRFYTEAFF	TGTGCCAGCAGTTTATCACTCCATGACAGGTTTTACACTGAAGCTTTCTTT
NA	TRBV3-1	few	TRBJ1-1	CASSQAVGTEAFF	TGTGCCAGCAGCCAAGCTGTAGGGACTGAAGCTTTCTTT
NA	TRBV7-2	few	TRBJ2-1	CASSLGSGPNEQFF	TGTGCCAGCAGCTTAGGTTCCGGGCCCAATGAGCAGTTCTTC
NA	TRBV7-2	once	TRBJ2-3	CASSFSPGLDTQYF	TGTGCCAGCAGCTTTTCCCCCGGGTTAGATACGCAGTATTTT
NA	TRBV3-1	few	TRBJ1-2	CASRRRSAGANYGYTF	TGTGCCAGCAGACGGAGGTCGGCAGGAGCGAACTATGGCTACACCTTC
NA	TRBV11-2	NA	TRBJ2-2	CASSPTASRTGELFF	TGTGCCAGCAGCCCCACAGCTTCGCGCACCGGGGAGCTGTTTTTT
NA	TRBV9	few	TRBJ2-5	CASSVSGDQETQYF	TGTGCCAGCAGCGTATCGGGGGATCAAGAGACCCAGTACTTC
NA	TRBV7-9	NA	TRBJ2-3	CASSLESKAQYF	TGTGCCAGCAGCTTAGAGTCCAAGGCGCAGTATTTT
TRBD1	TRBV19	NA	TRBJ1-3	CAARDSRNTIYF	TGTGCCGCTAGGGACAGCAGAAACACCATATATTTT
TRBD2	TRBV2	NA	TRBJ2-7	CASSEAPGGEQYF	TGTGCCAGCAGTGAAGCGCCGGGGGGCGAGCAGTACTTC
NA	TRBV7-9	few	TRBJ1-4	CASSSSGDFLEKLFF	TGTGCCAGCAGCTCCTCAGGGGACTTCCTTGAAAAACTGTTTTTT
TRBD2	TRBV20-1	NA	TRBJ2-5	CSAPPLAGERTQYF	TGCAGTGCCCCTCCCCTAGCGGGGGAGCGGACCCAGTACTTC
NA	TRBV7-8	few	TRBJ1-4	CASSLVTVGEKLFF	TGTGCCAGCAGCTTAGTTACTGTGGGGGAAAAACTGTTTTTT
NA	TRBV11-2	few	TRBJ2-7	CASSLAFPRGFSGEQYF	TGTGCCAGCAGCTTAGCCTTCCCGAGGGGGTTCAGTGGCGAGCAGTACTTC
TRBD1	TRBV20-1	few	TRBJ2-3	CSARGGQDTQYF	TGCAGTGCTAGAGGGGGACAGGATACGCAGTATTTT
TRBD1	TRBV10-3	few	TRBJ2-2	CAISFSGGIDTGELFF	TGTGCCATCAGCTTCTCAGGGGGCATTGACACCGGGGAGCTGTTTTTT
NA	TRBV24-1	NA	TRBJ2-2	CATGMFGTGELFF	TGTGCCACCGGTATGTTTGGCACCGGGGAGCTGTTTTTT
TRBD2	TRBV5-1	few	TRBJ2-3	CASSLGGGGAKDTQYF	TGCGCCAGCAGCTTGGGTGGCGGGGGGGCCAAAGATACGCAGTATTTT
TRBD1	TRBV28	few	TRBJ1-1	CASSRGGAPFF	TGTGCCAGCAGTAGAGGGGGCGCACCTTTCTTT
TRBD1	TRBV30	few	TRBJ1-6	CAWTKDRGSSYNSPLHF	TGTGCCTGGACTAAAGACAGGGGGAGCTCCTATAATTCACCCCTCCACTTT
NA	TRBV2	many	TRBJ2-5	CASSRSQETQYF	TGTGCCAGCAGTAGGAGCCAAGAGACCCAGTACTTC
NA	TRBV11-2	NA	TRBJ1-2	CASSAGINYGYTF	TGTGCCAGCAGCGCGGGGATTAACTATGGCTACACCTTC
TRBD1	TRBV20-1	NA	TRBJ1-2	CSARDDRGRGGYTF	TGCAGTGCTAGAGACGACAGGGGGCGGGGTGGCTACACCTTC
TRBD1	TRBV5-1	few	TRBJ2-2	CASSPRLRDRGRTGELFF	TGCGCCAGCAGCCCGCGCCTACGAGACAGGGGGCGAACCGGGGAGCTGTTTTTT
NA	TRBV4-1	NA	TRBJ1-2	CASSQDRSRGIGYTF	TGCGCCAGCAGCCAAGATCGTAGTCGGGGTATAGGCTACACCTTC
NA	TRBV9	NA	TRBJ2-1	CASSVGSSPNEQFF	TGTGCCAGCAGCGTAGGGTCCAGCCCCAATGAGCAGTTCTTC
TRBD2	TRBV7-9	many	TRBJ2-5	CASSQGLAGLQETQYF	TGTGCCAGCAGCCAGGGACTAGCGGGCCTCCAAGAGACCCAGTACTTC
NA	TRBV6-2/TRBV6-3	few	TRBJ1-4	CASSRLLGPTREKLFF	TGTGCCAGCAGCCGCCTACTAGGACCGACGCGTGAAAAACTGTTTTTT
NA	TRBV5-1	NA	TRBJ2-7	CASSLTGRTSYEQYF	TGCGCCAGCAGCCTAACCGGACGCACCTCCTACGAGCAGTACTTC
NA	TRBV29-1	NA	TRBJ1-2	CSVGTVWGYTF	TGCAGCGTTGGGACAGTCTGGGGCTACACCTTC
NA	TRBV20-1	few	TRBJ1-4	CSASRRIVGDEKLFF	TGCAGTGCTAGCCGCCGGATCGTAGGAGATGAAAAACTGTTTTTT
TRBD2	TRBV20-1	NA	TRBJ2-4	CSANPGTRRENIQYF	TGCAGTGCTAACCCCGGGACTAGAAGGGAAAACATTCAGTACTTC
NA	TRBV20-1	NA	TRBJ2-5	CSASSRGETQYF	TGCAGTGCTAGCTCCCGGGGGGAGACCCAGTACTTC